This TCR beta chain was documented in a study of T-cell memory formation after mild COVID-19. Overall study context: Each donor largely had its own TCR clusters.

Findings and limits, study-wide: Among clones peaking at day 37 in the second wave, SARS-CoV-2 specificity remained unconfirmed. Later expanders leaned toward CD4+, whereas clones contracting from day 15 to 85 were balanced CD4/CD8. The pre-infection memory compartment contained some responding clones, suggesting cross-reactive memory joined.

With 9 bases clipped from V and 7 bases from J, the junction kept 12 bases outside the gene matches. CDR3 size: 15 residues. Germline V gene sequence: CDR1 MRHNA, CDR2 SNTAGT. Comment on this clonotype: The antigen remains unidentified.

TCRdb reprocessed the 5' RACE reads via MiXCR and lists one record per CDR3 protein. This repertoire shows 450,000 or so distinct CDR3 sequences, about 23% found once; its top ten account for under 15%. This receptor was obtained from an adult woman who had mild COVID-19 (a few samples of this study predate the infection). Cell type and time point are not known. The chain combines TRBV6-4 with TRBJ2-1, with TRBD2 matching 10 bases. Sequenced: PBMCs or a T cell subset sorted from them (not recorded which). CDR3 amino acids: CARMSGGSGRNEQFF. In DNA form, the CDR3 reads TGTGCCAGGATGTCGGGGGGTAGCGGGAGGAATGAGCAGTTCTTC.